The clone carrying this T cell receptor beta chain was counted once. This sample stems from a study of blood T cell repertoires in COVID-19. Study as a whole: Donors in the United States, Italy and Spain gave samples during acute or convalescent COVID-19. From T cells, B-cell-depleted T cells, or PBMCs came the material, which was cDNA or gDNA.

In the original workflow: Amplified reference gene primers provided the basis for estimating nucleated cell counts. TCRdb's copy holds only in-frame clones and misses some; the assay was immunoSEQ multiplex PCR. V and J calls and clone size are as listed in that table; D and trimming were resolved from the DNA. The profile covers tens of thousands of clones, with roughly 90% appearing a single time and approximately 4% taken by the ten largest. Looked up from germline, CDR1 is MNHEY and CDR2 is SVGEGT. The V end was cut by 5 bases, the J end by 3 bases, with 10 bases between. This CDR3 has 14 residues.

Sequences were obtained from peripheral blood. The sequence derives from a human donor in a cohort sampled during active COVID-19. The chain employs TRBV6-2 or TRBV6-3 and TRBJ2-2; no clear D. CDR3 in amino acids: CASSHHLHTGELFF. DNA for the CDR3: TGTGCCAGCAGTCACCACTTGCACACCGGGGAGCTGTTTTTT.